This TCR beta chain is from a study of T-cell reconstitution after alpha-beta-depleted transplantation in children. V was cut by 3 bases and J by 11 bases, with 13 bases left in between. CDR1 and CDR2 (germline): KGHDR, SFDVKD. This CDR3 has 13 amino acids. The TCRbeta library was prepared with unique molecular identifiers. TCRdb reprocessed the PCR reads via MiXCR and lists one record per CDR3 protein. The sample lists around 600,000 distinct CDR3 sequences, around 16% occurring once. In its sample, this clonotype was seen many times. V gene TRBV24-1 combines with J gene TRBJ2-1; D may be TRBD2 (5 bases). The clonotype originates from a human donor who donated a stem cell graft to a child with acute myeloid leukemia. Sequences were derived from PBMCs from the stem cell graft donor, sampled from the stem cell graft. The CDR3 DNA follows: TGTGCCACCAGTGATCGAACAGCCGGGAAGCAGTTCTTC. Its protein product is CATSDRTAGKQFF.